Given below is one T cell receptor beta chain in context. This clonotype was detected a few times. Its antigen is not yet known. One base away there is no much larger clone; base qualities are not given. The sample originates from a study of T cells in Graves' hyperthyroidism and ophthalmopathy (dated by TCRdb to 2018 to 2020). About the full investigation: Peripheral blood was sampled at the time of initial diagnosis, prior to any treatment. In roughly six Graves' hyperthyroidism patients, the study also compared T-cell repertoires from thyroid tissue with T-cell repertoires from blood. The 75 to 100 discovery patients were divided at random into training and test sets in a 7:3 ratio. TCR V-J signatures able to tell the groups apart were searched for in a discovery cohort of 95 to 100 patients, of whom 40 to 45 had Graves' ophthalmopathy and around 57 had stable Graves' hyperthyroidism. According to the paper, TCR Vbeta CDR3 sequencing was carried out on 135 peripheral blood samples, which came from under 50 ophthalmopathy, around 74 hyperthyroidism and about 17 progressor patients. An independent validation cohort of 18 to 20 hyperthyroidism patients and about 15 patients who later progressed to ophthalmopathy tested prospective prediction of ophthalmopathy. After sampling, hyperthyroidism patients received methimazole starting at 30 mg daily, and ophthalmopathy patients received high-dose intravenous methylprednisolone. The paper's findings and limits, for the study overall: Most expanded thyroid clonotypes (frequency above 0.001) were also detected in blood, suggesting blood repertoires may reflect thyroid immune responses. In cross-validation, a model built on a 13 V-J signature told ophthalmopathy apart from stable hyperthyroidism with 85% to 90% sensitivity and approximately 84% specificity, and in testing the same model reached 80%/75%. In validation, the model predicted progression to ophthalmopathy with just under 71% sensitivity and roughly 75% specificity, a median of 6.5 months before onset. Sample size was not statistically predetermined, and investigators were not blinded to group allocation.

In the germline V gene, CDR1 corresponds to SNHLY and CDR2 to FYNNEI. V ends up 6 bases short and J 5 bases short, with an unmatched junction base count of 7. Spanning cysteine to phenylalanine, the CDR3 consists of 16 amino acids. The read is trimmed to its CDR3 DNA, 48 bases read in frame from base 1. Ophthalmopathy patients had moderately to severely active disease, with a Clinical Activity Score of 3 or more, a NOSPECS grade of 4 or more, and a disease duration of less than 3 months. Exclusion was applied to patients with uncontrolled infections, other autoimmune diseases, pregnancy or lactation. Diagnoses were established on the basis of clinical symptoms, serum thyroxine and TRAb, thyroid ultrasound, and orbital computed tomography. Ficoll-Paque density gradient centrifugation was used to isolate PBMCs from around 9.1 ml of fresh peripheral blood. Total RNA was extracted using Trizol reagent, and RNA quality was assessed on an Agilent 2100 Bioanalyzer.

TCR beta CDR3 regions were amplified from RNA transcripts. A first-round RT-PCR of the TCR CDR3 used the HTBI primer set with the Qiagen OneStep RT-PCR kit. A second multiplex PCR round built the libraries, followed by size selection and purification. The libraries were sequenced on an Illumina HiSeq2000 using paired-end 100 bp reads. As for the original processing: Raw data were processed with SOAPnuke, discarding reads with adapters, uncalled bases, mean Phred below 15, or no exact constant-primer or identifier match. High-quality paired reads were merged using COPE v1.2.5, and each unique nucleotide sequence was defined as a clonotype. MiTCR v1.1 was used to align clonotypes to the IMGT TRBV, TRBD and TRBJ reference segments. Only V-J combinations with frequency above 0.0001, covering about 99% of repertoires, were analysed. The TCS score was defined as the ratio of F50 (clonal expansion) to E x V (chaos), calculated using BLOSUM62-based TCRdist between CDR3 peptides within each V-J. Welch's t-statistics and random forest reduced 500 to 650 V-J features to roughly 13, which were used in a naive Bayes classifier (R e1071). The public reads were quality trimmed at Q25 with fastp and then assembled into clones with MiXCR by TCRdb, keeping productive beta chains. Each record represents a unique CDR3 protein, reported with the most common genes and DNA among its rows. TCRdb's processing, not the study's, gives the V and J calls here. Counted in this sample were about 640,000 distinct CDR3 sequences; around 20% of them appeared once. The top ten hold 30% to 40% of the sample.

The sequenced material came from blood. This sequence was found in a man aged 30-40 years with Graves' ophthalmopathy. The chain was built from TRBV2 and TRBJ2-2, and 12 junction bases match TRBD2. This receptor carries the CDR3 CASRLLAGGGTGELFF. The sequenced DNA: TGTGCCAGCAGGCTACTAGCGGGAGGAGGTACCGGGGAGCTGTTTTTT.